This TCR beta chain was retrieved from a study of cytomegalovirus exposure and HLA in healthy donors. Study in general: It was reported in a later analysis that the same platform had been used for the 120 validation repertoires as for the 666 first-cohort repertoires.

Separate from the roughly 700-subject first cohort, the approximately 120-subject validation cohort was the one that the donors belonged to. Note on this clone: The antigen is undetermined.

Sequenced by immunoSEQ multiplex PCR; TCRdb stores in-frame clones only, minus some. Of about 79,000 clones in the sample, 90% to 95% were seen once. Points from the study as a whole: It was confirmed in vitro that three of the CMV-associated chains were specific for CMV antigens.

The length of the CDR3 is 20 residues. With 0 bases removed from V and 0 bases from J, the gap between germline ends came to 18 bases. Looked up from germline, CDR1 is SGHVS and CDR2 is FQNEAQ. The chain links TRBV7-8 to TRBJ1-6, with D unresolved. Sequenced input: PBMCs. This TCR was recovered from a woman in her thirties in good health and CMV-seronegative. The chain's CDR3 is CASSLARWRPSSSYNSPLHF. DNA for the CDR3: TGTGCCAGCAGCTTAGCGCGGTGGAGACCGTCCAGCTCCTATAATTCACCCCTCCACTTT.